These T cell receptor beta chains were read from a single sample in a study of T cells after somatic rescue of genetic block. The protocol was immunoSEQ multiplex PCR, while the TCRdb copy is restricted to in-frame clones and leaves out a portion. This sample has roughly 110,000 clones, with 75% to 95% found just once. The sample consisted of peripheral blood mononuclear cells (PBMCs). These receptor sequences come from a woman aged 18-29 years. CDR3s include the opening cysteine and the closing phenylalanine or tryptophan. A D gene is named only where the DNA matches it firmly. Where a row states a size, it is once, few, many or the class of an expanded clone; other rows omit it.

>TRBJ1-1|TRBV19|-|-
TGTGCCAGTAGTACAGGGGTCGGTACTGAAGCTTTCTTT
CASSTGVGTEAFF
>TRBJ2-1|TRBV7-9|-|-
TGTGCCAGCAGCTTCGTGGGGGGTAATGAGCAGTTCTTC
CASSFVGGNEQFF
>TRBJ2-7|TRBV7-6|-|-
TGTGCCAGCAGCTTATTTTCACAGCTCGAGGACGAGCAGTACTTC
CASSLFSQLEDEQYF
>TRBJ2-1|TRBV9|once|-
TGTGCCAGCAGCGTCGGGGTGAGAAATAACAATGAGCAGTTCTTC
CASSVGVRNNNEQFF
>TRBJ2-2|TRBV27|once|TRBD1
TGTGCCAGCAGTTGGGGCGCAGGGGGCCCGAACACCGGGGAGCTGTTTTTT
CASSWGAGGPNTGELFF
>TRBJ1-1|TRBV6-1|-|TRBD1
TGTGCCAGCAGTTCAACAGGGGGCACTGAAGCTTTCTTT
CASSSTGGTEAFF
>TRBJ1-4|TRBV7-9|-|-
TGTGCCAGCAGCCCGGAGGGACGGGAAAAACTGTTTTTT
CASSPEGREKLFF
>TRBJ1-5|TRBV19|-|TRBD1
TGTGCCAGTACGGGGACAGGAGGCAATCAGCCCCAGCATTTT
CASTGTGGNQPQHF
>TRBJ2-2|TRBV5-1|once|-
TGCGCCAGCAGCGGCAGACAGGGGCGGGGGGCCCCCGGGGAGCTGTTTTTT
CASSGRQGRGAPGELFF
>TRBJ1-2|TRBV2|-|-
TGTGCCAGTCTTTCTCAGGGAGGTGAACCCAAGGGGGGCTACACCTTC
CASLSQGGEPKGGYTF
>TRBJ2-5|TRBV5-1|-|-
TGCGCCAGCAACCGAAGGGGCGAGGTGGAGACCCAGTACTTC
CASNRRGEVETQYF
>TRBJ2-1|TRBV30|-|-
TGTGCCTGGAGTGAATCCGGGATCTACAATGAGCAGTTCTTC
CAWSESGIYNEQFF
>TRBJ1-2|TRBV9|-|-
TGTGCCAGCAGGGGAAAGGCCTACACCTTC
CASRGKAYTF
>TRBJ2-2|TRBV9|-|-
TGTGCCAGCAGCGTAACTAGTCTGAACACCGGGGAGCTGTTTTTT
CASSVTSLNTGELFF
>TRBJ2-2|TRBV5-4|medium-sized|-
TGTGCCAGCAGCTTGGGAGTTGCCTCGGGGGAGCTGTTTTTT
CASSLGVASGELFF
>TRBJ1-2|TRBV25-1|-|-
TGTGCCACTAAGTCGGACGGGCCTTATGGCTACACCTTC
CATKSDGPYGYTF
>TRBJ2-5|TRBV18|-|TRBD2
TGTGCCAGCTCACCACTAGCGGGGAACCAAGAGACCCAGTACTTC
CASSPLAGNQETQYF
>TRBJ2-1|TRBV19|-|TRBD2
TGTGCCAGTAGTATACTAGCGGGGGGGCACAATGAGCAGTTCTTC
CASSILAGGHNEQFF
>TRBJ1-2|TRBV4-1|-|TRBD1
TGCGCCAGCAGCCACGGACAGGGCGAGATGTATGGCTACACCTTC
CASSHGQGEMYGYTF
>TRBJ1-3|TRBV19|-|-
TGTGCCAGTAGTGTACCAGGAGCCTCTGGAAACACCATATATTTT
CASSVPGASGNTIYF
>TRBJ2-3|TRBV7-3|-|TRBD1
TGTGCCAGCAGCAAGGACAGGGAAGATACGCAGTATTTT
CASSKDREDTQYF
>TRBJ1-1|TRBV7-2|-|-
TGTGCCAGCAGCTTAGGGGGACACGTGAACACTGAAGCTTTCTTT
CASSLGGHVNTEAFF
>TRBJ2-1|TRBV7-8|-|-
TGTGCCAGCAGCTTAGTGTTCAATGAGCAGTTCTTC
CASSLVFNEQFF
>TRBJ2-7|TRBV14|-|-
TGTGCCAGCAGCCGCCGGACGGTTAGCTCCTACGAGCAGTACTTC
CASSRRTVSSYEQYF
>TRBJ2-3|TRBV11-2|-|TRBD2
TGTGCCAGCAGCCCTGGGACTAGCGGGGGGGATCGCACAGATACGCAGTATTTT
CASSPGTSGGDRTDTQYF
>TRBJ2-1|TRBV6-6|-|-
TGTGCCAGCAGTTACTCGAAGAGAGGGGGAGCCGAGCAGTTCTTC
CASSYSKRGGAEQFF
>TRBJ1-4|TRBV19|-|-
TGTGCCACCGCCACCCCCGGACAGTCAACTAATGAAAAACTGTTTTTT
CATATPGQSTNEKLFF
>TRBJ2-2|TRBV27|-|TRBD1
TGTGCCAGCAGTCCGCGGACAGGGCGGTCCCCCGGGGAGCTGTTTTTT
CASSPRTGRSPGELFF
>TRBJ1-2|TRBV28|once|TRBD1
TGTGCCAGCAGTTTGGAGGGGGCGGCCTGGGAAAATGGCTACACCTTC
CASSLEGAAWENGYTF
>TRBJ1-1|TRBV6-6|-|-
TGTGCCAGCAGCCGGCGGGACGCTGAGAGCACTGAAGCTTTCTTT
CASSRRDAESTEAFF
>TRBJ2-5|TRBV7-9|-|TRBD2
TGTGCCAGCAGCCCGTATGAGCTAGCGGGGGGGCCGGGACAAGAGACCCAGTACTTC
CASSPYELAGGPGQETQYF
>TRBJ1-4|TRBV19|-|-
TGTGCCAGTACCCATGGGGGGGTGAATGAAAAACTGTTTTTT
CASTHGGVNEKLFF
>TRBJ1-2|TRBV28|-|TRBD1
TGTGCCAGCAGTGGGACAGGGGGCCTCTATGGCTACACCTTC
CASSGTGGLYGYTF
>TRBJ1-6|TRBV6-6|few|-
TGTGCCAGCATCCTTAGGCGGGGTGATTCACCCCTCCACTTT
CASILRRGDSPLHF
>TRBJ2-1|TRBV29-1|-|TRBD2
TGCAGCGCCGGGGGACTAGCTGTCGAGTTCTTC
CSAGGLAVEFF
>TRBJ2-6|TRBV15|few|-
TGTGCCACCAGCATTCAGAGGGACTCTGGGGCCAACGTCCTGACTTTC
CATSIQRDSGANVLTF
>TRBJ2-5|TRBV4-3|-|-
TGCGCCAGCAGCCAAGAAGGTTGGGAGACCCAGTACTTC
CASSQEGWETQYF
>TRBJ1-5|TRBV11-2|-|-
TGTGGGCGAAACGGGACGGATAGCAATCAGCCCCAGCATTTT
CGRNGTDSNQPQHF
>TRBJ1-3|TRBV5-1|-|TRBD1
TGCGCCAGCAGCCAGGGGGAGAGCCTTGGAAACACCATATATTTT
CASSQGESLGNTIYF
>TRBJ1-5|TRBV5-1|-|TRBD1
TGCGCCAGCAGCTCCGGACAGGGGGCTCCCCTTCGTGGTCAGCCCCAGCATTTT
CASSSGQGAPLRGQPQHF
>TRBJ2-2|TRBV7-2|-|-
TGTGCCAGCAGCTTAGGAGGAGGGACGCTGTTTTTT
CASSLGGGTLFF
>TRBJ1-5|TRBV6-6|-|-
TGTGCCAGCAGTCTCAGTGGGTGGCCGAGCAATCAGCCCCAGCATTTT
CASSLSGWPSNQPQHF
>TRBJ1-1|TRBV6-1|-|-
TGTGCCAGCACTTTTAGCGAGGTTCTGGCTTTCTTT
CASTFSEVLAFF
>TRBJ2-7|TRBV6-6|once|-
TGTGCCACCCGGTGGACGGACCGGCGGGGCGAGCAGTACTTC
CATRWTDRRGEQYF
>TRBJ1-6|TRBV2|once|-
TGTGCCAGCAGTGAAGCGCTTCAAGTGGGCAACTCACCCCTCCACTTT
CASSEALQVGNSPLHF
>TRBJ1-6|TRBV30|-|TRBD1
TGTGCCTGGACACAGGGGCGCTCCTATAATTCACCCCTCCACTTT
CAWTQGRSYNSPLHF
>TRBJ1-1|TRBV2|few|-
TGTGCCAGCAGTGAACAGGGAACTGGCACTGAAGCTTTCTTT
CASSEQGTGTEAFF
>TRBJ2-1|TRBV7-3|-|TRBD1
TGTGCCAGCAGCTTTATTCCGGGACAGGGGACCAATGAGCAGTTCTTC
CASSFIPGQGTNEQFF
>TRBJ1-6|TRBV21-1|-|-
TGTGCCAGCCCAGGTTCACCCCTCCACTTT
CASPGSPLHF
>TRBJ2-2|TRBV4-2|-|TRBD2
TGTGCCAGCAGCCATGCCGGGACTATGAACACCGGGGAGCTGTTTTTT
CASSHAGTMNTGELFF
>TRBJ1-1|TRBV6-5|-|-
TGTGCCAGCAGTTACGGGGCCACTGAAGCTTTCTTT
CASSYGATEAFF
>TRBJ1-3|TRBV7-2|-|-
TGTGCCAGCAGCAATTTTGACTCTGGAAACACCATATATTTT
CASSNFDSGNTIYF
>TRBJ2-4|TRBV5-1|-|-
TGCGCCAGCAGCTTGGGGCAGGGGCAGACGGGTCAGTACTTC
CASSLGQGQTGQYF
>TRBJ1-2|TRBV4-3|-|-
TGCGCCAGCAGCCAAGATCCGAACTATGGCTACACCTTC
CASSQDPNYGYTF
>TRBJ1-1|TRBV28|-|-
TGTGCCAGCAATCAAGGGTCGTACACTGAAGCTTTCTTT
CASNQGSYTEAFF
>TRBJ2-7|TRBV12-5|-|-
TGTGCTAGTGGCCTGGGCCCCGAGCAGTACTTC
CASGLGPEQYF